This T cell receptor beta chain originates from a study of post-analysis software for immune sequencing data (dated by TCRdb to the mid-2010s). For the study in its entirety: Recorded disease courses included relapsing-remitting, secondary progressive and progressive-relapsing multiple sclerosis, with some patients lacking subtype annotation. The patient repertoires were set against approximately 10 previously published healthy control repertoires from donors whose ages ranged from roughly 6 to 27 years. A subset of samples was prepared in parallel using single-end sample barcoding, then pooled and co-amplified after Illumina adapter ligation. Results the study describes overall, beyond this receptor: Significantly lower normalized Chao1 diversity was found in multiple sclerosis patients than in controls, suggesting substantial peripheral T-cell clonal expansion. Direct clustering with F measure showed strong co-clustering of samples prepared in the same batch, prompting a batch-effect correction. The control group was slightly older than the multiple sclerosis patient group.

The library relied on PCR. The sample was run on an Illumina HiSeq 2500. To reduce PCR and sequencing biases, unique molecular identifiers were incorporated into the TCR beta cDNA libraries. Per 1 to 10 million input T cells, approximately 500,000 cDNA molecules were obtained, such that each molecule approximated one T cell. The patient libraries were prepared and sequenced using the same protocol as the earlier healthy control dataset. Within a given batch, samples were prepared together, multiplexed and sequenced on the same HiSeq lane. In the source study's methods: Raw barcoded reads were processed with MIGEC, discarding single-read molecular identifier groups before consensus assembly and CDR3 extraction. VDJtools was used for post-analysis of the clonotype tables, with diversity normalized by down-sampling every dataset to the smallest sample size. Repertoire overlap clustering matched CDR3 amino acid but not nucleotide sequences to correct batch-related cross-sample contamination. The public reads were quality trimmed at Q25 with fastp and then assembled into clones with MiXCR by TCRdb, keeping productive beta chains. Rows merge per CDR3 protein into single entries with the most common DNA and genes. The V and J calls come from TCRdb's annotation, not from the publication. Here the sample has 400,000 to 500,000 distinct CDR3 sequences; over 30% occur a single time. The ten largest clonotypes hold approximately 7.7% of the sample.

TCR beta repertoires were profiled from peripheral blood of roughly 13 young patients with multiple sclerosis to demonstrate the VDJtools post-analysis software. Multiple sclerosis patients were children and adolescents aged roughly 6 to 16 years. On this clonotype: Its antigen remains unidentified. No clone much larger than this one lies a single base away; base qualities are absent.

The TCR was taken from a girl aged 2-15 years with multiple sclerosis. The source material was blood.

The nucleotide sequence reads as follows: TGTGCCAGCAGTTACAACAGGGGCTACACCTTC. This codes for CASSYNRGYTF. The chain couples TRBV6-6 to TRBJ1-2; matching of 5 bases hints at TRBD1 as the D gene. The CDR3 contains 11 residues, cysteine and phenylalanine counted. CDR3 DNA is the only sequence kept; it has 33 bases, read in frame from the first base. V lost 2 bases and J lost 8 bases; the stretch between them is 6 bases long. CDR1 and CDR2, looked up from the germline V gene (reference sequence), are MNHNY and SVGAGI.